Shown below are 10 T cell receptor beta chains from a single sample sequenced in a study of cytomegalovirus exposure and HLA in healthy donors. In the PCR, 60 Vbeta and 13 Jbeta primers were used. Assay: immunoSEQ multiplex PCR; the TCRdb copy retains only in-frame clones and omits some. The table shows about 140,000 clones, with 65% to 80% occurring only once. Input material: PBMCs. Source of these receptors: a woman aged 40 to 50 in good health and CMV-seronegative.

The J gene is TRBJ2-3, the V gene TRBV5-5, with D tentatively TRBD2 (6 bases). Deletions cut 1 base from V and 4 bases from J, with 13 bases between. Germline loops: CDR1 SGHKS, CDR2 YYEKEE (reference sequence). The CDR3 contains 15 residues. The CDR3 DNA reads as TGTGCCAGCAGCTTGAATATTCGCGGGGCAGATACGCAGTATTTT. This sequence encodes CASSLNIRGADTQYF.

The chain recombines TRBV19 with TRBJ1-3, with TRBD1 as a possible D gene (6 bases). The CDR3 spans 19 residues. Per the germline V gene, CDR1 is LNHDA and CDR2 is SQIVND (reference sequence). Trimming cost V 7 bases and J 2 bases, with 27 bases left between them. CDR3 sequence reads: CASIPRISYSGTTGNTIYF. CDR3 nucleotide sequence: TGTGCCAGTATCCCCCGAATCTCGTACTCCGGGACAACTGGAAACACCATATATTTT.

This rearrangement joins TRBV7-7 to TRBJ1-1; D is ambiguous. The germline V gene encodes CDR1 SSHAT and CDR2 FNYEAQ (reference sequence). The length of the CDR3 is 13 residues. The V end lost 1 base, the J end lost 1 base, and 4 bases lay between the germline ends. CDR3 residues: CASSLGQNTEAFF. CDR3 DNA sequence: TGTGCCAGCAGCTTAGGGCAGAACACTGAAGCTTTCTTT.

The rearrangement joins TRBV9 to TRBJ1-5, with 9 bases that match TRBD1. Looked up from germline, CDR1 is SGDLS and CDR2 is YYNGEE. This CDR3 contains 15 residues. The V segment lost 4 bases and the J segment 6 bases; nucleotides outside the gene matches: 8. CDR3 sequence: CASSPPTGGGQPQHF. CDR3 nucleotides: TGTGCCAGCAGCCCGCCTACAGGGGGCGGTCAGCCCCAGCATTTT.

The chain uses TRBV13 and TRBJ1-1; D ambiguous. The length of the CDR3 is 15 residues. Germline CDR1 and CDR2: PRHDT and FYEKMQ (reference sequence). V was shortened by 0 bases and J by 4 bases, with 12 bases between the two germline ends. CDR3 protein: CASSLGRGGSTEAFF. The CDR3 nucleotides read TGTGCCAGCAGCTTAGGCCGGGGTGGGAGCACTGAAGCTTTCTTT.

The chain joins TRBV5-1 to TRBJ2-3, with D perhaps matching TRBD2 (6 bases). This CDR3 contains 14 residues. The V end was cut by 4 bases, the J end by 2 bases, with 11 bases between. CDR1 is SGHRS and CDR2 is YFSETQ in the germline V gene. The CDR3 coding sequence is TGCGCCAGCAGCCCGGGAGTCTACACAGATACGCAGTATTTT. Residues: CASSPGVYTDTQYF.

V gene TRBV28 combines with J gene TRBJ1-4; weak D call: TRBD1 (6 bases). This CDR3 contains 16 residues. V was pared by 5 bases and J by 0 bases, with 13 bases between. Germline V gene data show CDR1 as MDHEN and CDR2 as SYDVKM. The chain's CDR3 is CASSTWTAATNEKLFF. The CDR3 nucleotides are TGTGCCAGCAGTACCTGGACAGCTGCAACTAATGAAAAACTGTTTTTT.

CDR3 sequence (DNA): TGTGCCATCAGTGGTACCGATAGCGCAAATACGCAGTATTTT. The encoded protein is CAISGTDSANTQYF. This rearrangement joins TRBV10-3 to TRBJ2-3; weak D call: TRBD2 (5 bases). The germline V gene encodes CDR1 ENHRY and CDR2 SYGVKD. V shed 4 bases and J shed 7 bases, with 15 bases lying between them. The CDR3 is 14 residues long.

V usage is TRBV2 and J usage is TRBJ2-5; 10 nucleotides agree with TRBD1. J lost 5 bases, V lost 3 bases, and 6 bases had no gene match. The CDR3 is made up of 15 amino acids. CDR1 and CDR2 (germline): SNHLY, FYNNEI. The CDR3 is CASSDMGQGKETQYF. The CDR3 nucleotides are TGTGCCAGCAGTGATATGGGACAGGGGAAGGAGACCCAGTACTTC.

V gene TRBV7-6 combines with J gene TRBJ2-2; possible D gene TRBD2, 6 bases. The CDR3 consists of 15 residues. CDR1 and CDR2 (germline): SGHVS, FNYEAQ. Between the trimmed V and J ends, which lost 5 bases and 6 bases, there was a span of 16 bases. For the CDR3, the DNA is TGTGCCAGCAGCCTTCCCGGGTGGGGGGCCGGGGAGCTGTTTTTT. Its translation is CASSLPGWGAGELFF.